This TCR beta chain was identified during a study of blood T cell repertoires in COVID-19. Generated by immunoSEQ multiplex PCR, the TCRdb table keeps only in-frame clones and is missing some. Of tens of thousands of clones in the sample, around 88% were seen once. CDR3 length: 13 residues. Trimming took off 10 bases at V and 6 bases at J, with 18 bases between the two ends. Germline-derived CDR1 and CDR2 are MDHEN and SYDVKM. This receptor was identified in a human donor in a cohort sampled during active COVID-19. The rearrangement joins TRBV28 to TRBJ1-2; D perhaps matches TRBD1 (6 bases). The sample consisted of peripheral blood. CDR3 sequence (DNA): TGTGCCACCCTCAGGGGACGTTTGGATGGCTACACCTTC. This sequence encodes CATLRGRLDGYTF.